The 7 T cell receptor beta chains below were found in one sample sequenced in a study of neurological immune-mediated disorders. A single record per CDR3 protein comes from TCRdb applying MiXCR to the 5' RACE reads. The sample carries about 80,000 distinct CDR3 sequences, approximately 6% recorded once. Time point: longitudinal time-point 2. Sequences were obtained from PBMCs. The source is a woman aged 55 to 70 with multiple sclerosis.

In its sample, this clonotype was seen many times. The gene calls are TRBV6-6 and TRBJ2-2, with 7 bases fitting TRBD1. V lost 2 bases to trimming and J lost 5 bases; unmatched junction nucleotides: 5. The CDR3 is 15 amino acids. CDR1 MNHNY and CDR2 SVGAGI come from the germline V gene (reference sequence). The CDR3 nucleotides read TGTGCCAGCAGTTACCAGAGACAGGGAACCGGGGAGCTGTTTTTT. This encodes CASSYQRQGTGELFF.

In its sample, this clonotype was seen once. A read error may explain this, as a much larger clone is one base away. The CDR3 DNA reads TGTGCCAGCAGCTTGTGGTCAGATTTCCAGTGGGAGCAGTACTTC. Translation gives CASSLWSDFQWEQYF. V gene TRBV5-6 combines with J gene TRBJ2-7; D unresolved. Trimming cost V 1 base and J 7 bases, with 18 bases left between them. Germline V gives CDR1 SGHDT, CDR2 YYEEEE. The CDR3 is 15 residues long. The entire variable domain, with the rest obtained from reference TRBV5-6 and TRBJ2-7, is as follows: DAGVTQSPTHLIKTRGQQVTLRCSPKSGHDTVSWYQQALGQGPQFIFQYYEEEERQRGNFPDRFSGHQFPNYSSELNVNALLLGDSALYLCASSLWSDFQWEQYFGPGTRLTVT.

This clonotype was seen ten or more times. This rearrangement joins TRBV20-1 to TRBJ2-7, with TRBD2 matching over 9 bases. CDR1 DFQATT and CDR2 SNEGSKA come from the germline V gene (reference sequence). The trim removed 0 bases at V and 7 bases at J, leaving 7 bases unmatched. The CDR3 spans 14 residues. CDR3 residues: CSAREPGLAREQYF. The CDR3 DNA reads as TGCAGTGCTAGAGAGCCGGGACTAGCTAGAGAGCAGTACTTC.

This clonotype was counted ten times or more. The chain carries TRBV5-5 and TRBJ1-5; D remains unclear. Trimming took off 4 bases at V and 0 bases at J, with 14 bases between the two ends. The germline V gene encodes CDR1 SGHKS and CDR2 YYEKEE (reference sequence). The CDR3 has 16 residues. In DNA form, the CDR3 reads TGTGCCAGCAGCCCAGGAACGTTACTTAGCAATCAGCCCCAGCATTTT. Its translation: CASSPGTLLSNQPQHF.

This clonotype was observed at least ten times. The chain joins TRBV12-3 or TRBV12-4 to TRBJ2-3, with D uncertain. V was pared by 8 bases and J by 6 bases, with 12 bases between. The CDR3 has 12 residues. CDR3 region: CASFFTGDTQYF. The CDR3 DNA reads as TGTGCCAGCTTTTTTACGGGTGATACGCAGTATTTT.

This clonotype came up many times. The chain combines TRBV27 with TRBJ1-5, with a tentative D call TRBD1 (6 bases). With 5 bases removed from V and 5 bases from J, the gap between germline ends came to 13 bases. Looked up from germline, CDR1 is MNHEY and CDR2 is SMNVEV (reference sequence). The CDR3 totals 14 residues. The CDR3 loop reads CASSETGPYQPQHF. CDR3 nucleotide sequence: TGTGCCAGCAGTGAGACAGGACCGTATCAGCCCCAGCATTTT.

As to this clonotype: This may be a read error: a much more frequent sequence differs by one nucleotide. The chain recombines TRBV7-9 with TRBJ2-7, with D perhaps TRBD2 (5 bases). The CDR3 loop spans 12 amino acids. Germline V gene sequence: CDR1 SEHNR, CDR2 FQNEAQ (reference sequence). V was trimmed by 7 bases and J by 2 bases, leaving 9 bases between them. The DNA for the CDR3 is TGTGCCAGCAATCGGAGGACCTACGAGCAGTACTTC. This sequence encodes CASNRRTYEQYF. The variable domain in full, completed from reference TRBV7-9 and TRBJ2-7, reads DTGVSQNPRHKITKRGQNVTFRCDPISEHNRLYWYRQTLGQGPEFLTYFQNEAQLEKSRLLSDRFSAERPKGSFSTLEIQRTEQGDSAMYLCASNRRTYEQYFGPGTRLTVT.